A selection of T cell receptor beta chains follows, all from one sample in a study of blood T cell repertoires in COVID-19. The data were produced by immunoSEQ multiplex PCR, yet TCRdb's version contains in-frame clones alone and is incomplete. This table holds about 360,000 clones, around 83% found once. What was sequenced was peripheral blood. The receptors here all came from a young man with active or convalescent COVID-19. Both conserved end residues are part of each CDR3. The D gene is left open where the match is weak. Clone size appears in some rows only: once, few, many, or a class for an expanded clone.

v_gene: TRBV10-3
abundance: once
len: 13
j_gene: TRBJ1-1
d_gene: -
CDR3aa: CAIRVTGNTEAFF
CDR3nt: TGTGCCATCAGGGTCACGGGGAACACTGAAGCTTTCTTT

v_gene: TRBV29-1
abundance: -
len: 14
j_gene: TRBJ2-3
d_gene: -
CDR3aa: CSFRGRASTDTQYF
CDR3nt: TGCAGCTTCCGAGGGCGGGCTAGCACAGATACGCAGTATTTT

v_gene: TRBV18
abundance: -
len: 13
j_gene: TRBJ2-3
d_gene: TRBD1
CDR3aa: CASSPPGGDTQYF
CDR3nt: TGTGCCAGCTCACCCCCAGGGGGAGATACGCAGTATTTT

v_gene: TRBV19
abundance: -
len: 14
j_gene: TRBJ1-1
d_gene: -
CDR3aa: CASTSGTLNTEAFF
CDR3nt: TGTGCCAGCACCTCCGGGACTTTGAACACTGAAGCTTTCTTT

v_gene: TRBV6-2/TRBV6-3
abundance: -
len: 13
j_gene: TRBJ1-5
d_gene: -
CDR3aa: CASSYPGNQPQHF
CDR3nt: TGTGCCAGCAGTTACCCAGGGAATCAGCCCCAGCATTTT

v_gene: TRBV24-1
abundance: -
len: 14
j_gene: TRBJ1-5
d_gene: TRBD1
CDR3aa: CATSDRGQGEPQHF
CDR3nt: TGTGCCACCAGTGACCGAGGACAGGGCGAGCCCCAGCATTTT

v_gene: TRBV19
abundance: -
len: 15
j_gene: TRBJ2-7
d_gene: TRBD1
CDR3aa: CASSIVQGVGYEQYF
CDR3nt: TGTGCCAGTAGTATCGTCCAGGGGGTAGGGTACGAGCAGTACTTC

v_gene: TRBV18
abundance: -
len: 16
j_gene: TRBJ1-1
d_gene: TRBD1
CDR3aa: CASSLGQGAGNTEAFF
CDR3nt: TGTGCCAGCTCACTCGGACAGGGGGCCGGGAACACTGAAGCTTTCTTT

v_gene: TRBV6-5
abundance: -
len: 15
j_gene: TRBJ1-2
d_gene: TRBD1
CDR3aa: CASSSQGVINYGYTF
CDR3nt: TGTGCCAGCAGCTCCCAGGGGGTGATTAACTATGGCTACACCTTC

v_gene: TRBV5-5
abundance: -
len: 15
j_gene: TRBJ2-7
d_gene: TRBD2
CDR3aa: CASSLGLADVYEQYF
CDR3nt: TGTGCCAGCAGCTTGGGACTAGCGGACGTCTACGAGCAGTACTTC

v_gene: TRBV24-1
abundance: -
len: 18
j_gene: TRBJ1-1
d_gene: -
CDR3aa: CATSDSKAGHLTNTEAFF
CDR3nt: TGTGCCACCAGTGATTCTAAAGCGGGACACCTTACGAACACTGAAGCTTTCTTT

v_gene: TRBV13
abundance: -
len: 15
j_gene: TRBJ1-3
d_gene: -
CDR3aa: CASSLLGLSGNTIYF
CDR3nt: TGTGCCAGCAGCTTACTGGGGCTCTCTGGAAACACCATATATTTT

v_gene: TRBV4-2
abundance: -
len: 16
j_gene: TRBJ2-2
d_gene: TRBD2
CDR3aa: CASSQDAGGDTGELFF
CDR3nt: TGTGCCAGCAGCCAAGATGCGGGGGGGGACACCGGGGAGCTGTTTTTT

v_gene: TRBV27
abundance: -
len: 14
j_gene: TRBJ1-1
d_gene: TRBD1
CDR3aa: CASSLQGVYTEAFF
CDR3nt: TGTGCCAGCAGTTTACAGGGGGTGTATACTGAAGCTTTCTTT